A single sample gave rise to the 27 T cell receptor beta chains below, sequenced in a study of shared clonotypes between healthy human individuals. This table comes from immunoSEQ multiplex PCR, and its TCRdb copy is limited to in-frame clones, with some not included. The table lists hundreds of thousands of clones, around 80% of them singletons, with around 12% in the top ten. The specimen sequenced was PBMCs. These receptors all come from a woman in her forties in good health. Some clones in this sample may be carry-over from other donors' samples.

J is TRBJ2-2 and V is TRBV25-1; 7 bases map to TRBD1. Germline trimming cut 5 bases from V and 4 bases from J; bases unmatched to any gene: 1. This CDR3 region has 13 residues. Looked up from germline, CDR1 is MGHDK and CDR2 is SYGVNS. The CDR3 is CASSSGGTGELFF. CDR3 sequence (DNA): TGTGCCAGCAGTTCAGGGGGCACCGGGGAGCTGTTTTTT.

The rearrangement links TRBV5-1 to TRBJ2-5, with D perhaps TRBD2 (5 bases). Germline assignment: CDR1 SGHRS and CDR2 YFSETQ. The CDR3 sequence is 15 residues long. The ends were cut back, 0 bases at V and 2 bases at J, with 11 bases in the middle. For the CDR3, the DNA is TGCGCCAGCAGCTTGGCCGGGATCAAGCAAGAGACCCAGTACTTC. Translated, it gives CASSLAGIKQETQYF.

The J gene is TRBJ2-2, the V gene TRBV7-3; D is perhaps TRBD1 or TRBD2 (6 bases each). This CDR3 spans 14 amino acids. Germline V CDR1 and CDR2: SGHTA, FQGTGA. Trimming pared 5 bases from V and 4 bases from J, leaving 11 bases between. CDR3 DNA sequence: TGTGCCAGCAGCCCGGGGGCCGGCACCGGGGAGCTGTTTTTT. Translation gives CASSPGAGTGELFF.

CDR3 protein: CASLLGGSNEQFF. CDR3 nucleotides: TGCGCCAGCCTCCTTGGAGGGTCTAATGAGCAGTTCTTC. V usage is TRBV5-1 and J usage is TRBJ2-1, with D possibly matching TRBD2 (6 bases). V lost 7 bases to trimming and J lost 7 bases, with 15 bases between them. The germline CDR1 and CDR2 sequences are SGHRS and YFSETQ. CDR3 length: 13 amino acids.

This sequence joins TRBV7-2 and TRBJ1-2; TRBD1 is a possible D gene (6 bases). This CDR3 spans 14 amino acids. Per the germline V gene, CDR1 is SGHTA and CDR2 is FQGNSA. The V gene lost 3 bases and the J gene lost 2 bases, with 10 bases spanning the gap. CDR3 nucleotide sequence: TGTGCCAGCAGCTTGGGAAGGGGGAACTATGGCTACACCTTC. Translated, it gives CASSLGRGNYGYTF.

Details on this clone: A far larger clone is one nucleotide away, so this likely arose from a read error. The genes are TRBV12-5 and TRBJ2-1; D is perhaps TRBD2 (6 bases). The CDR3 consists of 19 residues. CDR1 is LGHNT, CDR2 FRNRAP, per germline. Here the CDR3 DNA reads TGTGCTGGTGGTTTGCAGGGACCCCGTGTTAGCGGAGACGGGGGTGAGCAGTTCTTC. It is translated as CAGGLQGPRVSGDGGEQFF.

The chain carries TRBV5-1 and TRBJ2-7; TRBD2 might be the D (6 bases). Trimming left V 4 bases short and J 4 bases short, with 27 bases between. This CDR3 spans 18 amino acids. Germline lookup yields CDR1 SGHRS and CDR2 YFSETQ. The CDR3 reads CASSVSGDRLKWGYEQYF. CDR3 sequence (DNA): TGCGCCAGCAGCGTTAGCGGAGACCGTCTGAAGTGGGGGTACGAGCAGTACTTC.

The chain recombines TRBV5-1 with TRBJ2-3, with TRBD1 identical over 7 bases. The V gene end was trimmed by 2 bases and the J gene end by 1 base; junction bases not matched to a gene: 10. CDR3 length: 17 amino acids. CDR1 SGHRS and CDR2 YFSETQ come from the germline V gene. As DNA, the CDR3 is TGCGCCAGCAGCTTCCCCACAGGGGCCGGCGGCACAGATACGCAGTATTTT. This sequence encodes CASSFPTGAGGTDTQYF.

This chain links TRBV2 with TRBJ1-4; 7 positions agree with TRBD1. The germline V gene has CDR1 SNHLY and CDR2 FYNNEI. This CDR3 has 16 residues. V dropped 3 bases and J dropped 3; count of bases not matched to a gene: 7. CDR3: CASSDARGWPNEKLFF. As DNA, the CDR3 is TGTGCCAGCAGTGACGCCAGGGGGTGGCCTAATGAAAAACTGTTTTTT.

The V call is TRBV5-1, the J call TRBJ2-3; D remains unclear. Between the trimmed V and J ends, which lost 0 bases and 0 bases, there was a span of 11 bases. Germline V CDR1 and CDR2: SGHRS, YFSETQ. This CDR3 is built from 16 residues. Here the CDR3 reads CASSLGVAESTDTQYF. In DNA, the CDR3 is TGCGCCAGCAGCTTGGGTGTCGCGGAAAGCACAGATACGCAGTATTTT.

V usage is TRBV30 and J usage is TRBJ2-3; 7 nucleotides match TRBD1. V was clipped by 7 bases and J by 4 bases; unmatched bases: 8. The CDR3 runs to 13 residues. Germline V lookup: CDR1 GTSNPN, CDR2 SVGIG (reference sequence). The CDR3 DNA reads TGTGCCTACGGAGAGGGGGCTGCAGATACGCAGTATTTT. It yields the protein CAYGEGAADTQYF.

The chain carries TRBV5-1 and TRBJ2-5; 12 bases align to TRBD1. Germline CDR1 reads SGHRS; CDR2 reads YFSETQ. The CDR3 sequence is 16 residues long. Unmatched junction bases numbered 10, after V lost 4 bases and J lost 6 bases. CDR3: CASSVLGTGGAKTQYF. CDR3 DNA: TGCGCCAGCAGCGTGCTGGGGACAGGGGGCGCAAAGACCCAGTACTTC.

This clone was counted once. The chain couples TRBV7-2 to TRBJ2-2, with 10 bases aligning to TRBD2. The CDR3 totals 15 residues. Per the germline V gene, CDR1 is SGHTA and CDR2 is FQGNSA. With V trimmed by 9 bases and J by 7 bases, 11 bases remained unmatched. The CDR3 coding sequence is TGTGCCAGTCAAAGCGGGAGGGCCAAGGGCGGGGAGCTGTTTTTT. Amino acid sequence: CASQSGRAKGGELFF.

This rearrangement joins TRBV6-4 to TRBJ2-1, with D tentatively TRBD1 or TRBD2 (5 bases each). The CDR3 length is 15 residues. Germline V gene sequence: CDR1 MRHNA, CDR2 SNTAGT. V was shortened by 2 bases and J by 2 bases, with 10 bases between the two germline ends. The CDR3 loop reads CASSDGAGAYNEQFF. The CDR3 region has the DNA TGTGCCAGCAGTGACGGGGCGGGCGCCTACAATGAGCAGTTCTTC.

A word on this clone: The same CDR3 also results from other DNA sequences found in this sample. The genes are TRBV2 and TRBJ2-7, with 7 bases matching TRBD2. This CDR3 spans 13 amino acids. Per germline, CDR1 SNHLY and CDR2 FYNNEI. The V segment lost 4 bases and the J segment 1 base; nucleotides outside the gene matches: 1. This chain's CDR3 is CASSVGGSYEQYF. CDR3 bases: TGTGCCAGCAGTGTGGGGGGGTCCTACGAGCAGTACTTC.

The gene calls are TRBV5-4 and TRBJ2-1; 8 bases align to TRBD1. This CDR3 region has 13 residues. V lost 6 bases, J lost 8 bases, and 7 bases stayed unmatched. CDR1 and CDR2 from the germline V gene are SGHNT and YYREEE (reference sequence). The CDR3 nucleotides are TGTGCCAGCACTCTCCAGGGGGCTGATGAGCAGTTCTTC. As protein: CASTLQGADEQFF.

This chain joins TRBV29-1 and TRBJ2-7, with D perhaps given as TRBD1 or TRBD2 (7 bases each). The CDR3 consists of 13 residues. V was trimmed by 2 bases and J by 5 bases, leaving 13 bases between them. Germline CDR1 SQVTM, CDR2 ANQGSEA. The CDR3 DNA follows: TGCAGCGTTGAAACCCAGGGGGGGGACGAGCAGTACTTC. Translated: CSVETQGGDEQYF.

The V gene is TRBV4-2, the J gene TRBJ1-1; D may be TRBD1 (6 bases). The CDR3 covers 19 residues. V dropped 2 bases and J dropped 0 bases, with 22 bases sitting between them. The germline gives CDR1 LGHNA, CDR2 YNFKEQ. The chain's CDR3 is CASSQPRVQGIKMNTEAFF. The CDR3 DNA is TGTGCCAGCAGCCAACCTAGGGTACAGGGAATAAAGATGAACACTGAAGCTTTCTTT.

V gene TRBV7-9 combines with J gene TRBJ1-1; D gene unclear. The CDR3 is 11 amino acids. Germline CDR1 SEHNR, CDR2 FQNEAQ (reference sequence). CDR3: CRVGVNTEAFF. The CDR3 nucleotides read TGTCGAGTCGGGGTGAACACTGAAGCTTTCTTT. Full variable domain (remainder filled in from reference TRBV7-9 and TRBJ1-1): DTGVSQNPRHKITKRGQNVTFRCDPISEHNRLYWYRQTLGQGPEFLTYFQNEAQLEKSRLLSDRFSAERPKGSFSTLEIQRTEQGDSAMYLCRVGVNTEAFFGQGTRLTVV.

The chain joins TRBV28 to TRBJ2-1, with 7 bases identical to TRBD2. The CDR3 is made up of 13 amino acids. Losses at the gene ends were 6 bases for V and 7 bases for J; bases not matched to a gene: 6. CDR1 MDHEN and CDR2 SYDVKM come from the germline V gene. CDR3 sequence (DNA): TGTGCCAGCAGCCTACTAGCGTTGAATGAGCAGTTCTTC. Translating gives CASSLLALNEQFF.

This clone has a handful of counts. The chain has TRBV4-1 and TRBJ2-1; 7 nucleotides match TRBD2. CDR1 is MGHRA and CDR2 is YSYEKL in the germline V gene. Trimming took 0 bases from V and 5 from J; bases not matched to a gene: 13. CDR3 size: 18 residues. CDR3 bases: TGCGCCAGCAGCCAAGATAGTAGCGGGCTGCTTAAAAACAATGAGCAGTTCTTC. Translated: CASSQDSSGLLKNNEQFF.

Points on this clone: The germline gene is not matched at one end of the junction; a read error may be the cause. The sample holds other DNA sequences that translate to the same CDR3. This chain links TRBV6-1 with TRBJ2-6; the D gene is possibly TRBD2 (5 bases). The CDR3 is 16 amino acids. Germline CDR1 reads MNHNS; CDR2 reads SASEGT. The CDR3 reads CARSELDFSGANVLTF. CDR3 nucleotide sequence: TGCGCCAGAAGTGAATTGGACTTCTCCGGGGCCAACGTCCTGACTTTC.

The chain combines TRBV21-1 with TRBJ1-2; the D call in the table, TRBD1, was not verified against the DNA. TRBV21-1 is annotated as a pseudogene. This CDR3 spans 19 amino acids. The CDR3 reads CASSNDSDRLQGPNYGYTF. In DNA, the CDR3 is TGTGCCAGCAGCAATGACTCGGACAGGCTACAGGGGCCTAACTATGGCTACACCTTC.

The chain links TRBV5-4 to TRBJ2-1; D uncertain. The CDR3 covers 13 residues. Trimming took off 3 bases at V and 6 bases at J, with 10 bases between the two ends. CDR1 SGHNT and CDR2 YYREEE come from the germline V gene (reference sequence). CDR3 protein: CASSSNDGNEQFF. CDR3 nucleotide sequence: TGTGCCAGCAGCTCCAACGACGGCAATGAGCAGTTCTTC.

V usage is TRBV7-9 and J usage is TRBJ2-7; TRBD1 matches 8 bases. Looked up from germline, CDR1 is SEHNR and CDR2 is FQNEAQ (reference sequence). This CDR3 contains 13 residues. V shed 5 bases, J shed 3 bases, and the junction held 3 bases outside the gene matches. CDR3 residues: CASSARGHYEQYF. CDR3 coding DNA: TGTGCCAGCAGCGCCAGGGGGCACTACGAGCAGTACTTC.

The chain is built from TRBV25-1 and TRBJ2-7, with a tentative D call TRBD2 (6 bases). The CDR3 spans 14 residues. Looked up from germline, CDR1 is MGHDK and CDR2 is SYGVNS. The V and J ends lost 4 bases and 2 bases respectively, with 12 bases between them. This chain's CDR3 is CASSVRTTTYEQYF. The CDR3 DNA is TGTGCCAGCAGTGTCCGGACTACGACCTACGAGCAGTACTTC.

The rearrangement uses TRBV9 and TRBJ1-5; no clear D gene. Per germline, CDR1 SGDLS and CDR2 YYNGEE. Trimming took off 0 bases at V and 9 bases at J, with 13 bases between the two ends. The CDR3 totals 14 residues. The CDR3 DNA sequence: TGTGCCAGCAGCGTAGGGATGGATTTGTCGCCCCAGCATTTT. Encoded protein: CASSVGMDLSPQHF. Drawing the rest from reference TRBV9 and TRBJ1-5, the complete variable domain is DSGVTQTPKHLITATGQRVTLRCSPRSGDLSVYWYQQSLDQGLQFLIQYYNGEERAKGNILERFSAQQFPDLHSELNLSSLELGDSALYFCASSVGMDLSPQHFGDGTRLSIL.